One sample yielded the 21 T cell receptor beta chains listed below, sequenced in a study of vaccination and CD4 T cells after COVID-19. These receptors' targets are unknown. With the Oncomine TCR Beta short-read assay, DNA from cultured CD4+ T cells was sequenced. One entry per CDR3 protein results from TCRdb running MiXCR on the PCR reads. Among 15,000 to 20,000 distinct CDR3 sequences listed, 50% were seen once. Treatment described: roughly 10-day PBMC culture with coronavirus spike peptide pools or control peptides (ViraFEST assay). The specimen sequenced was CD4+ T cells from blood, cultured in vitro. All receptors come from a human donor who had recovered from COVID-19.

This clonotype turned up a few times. CDR3 residues: CATAERLMNTEAFF. In nucleotides, the CDR3 is TGTGCCACCGCGGAGAGACTTATGAACACTGAAGCTTTCTTT. The genes are TRBV27 and TRBJ1-1, with D hard to call. Germline CDR1 and CDR2: MNHEY and SMNVEV (reference sequence). The CDR3 is made up of 14 amino acids. The ends were cut back, 10 bases at V and 0 bases at J, with 15 bases in the middle.

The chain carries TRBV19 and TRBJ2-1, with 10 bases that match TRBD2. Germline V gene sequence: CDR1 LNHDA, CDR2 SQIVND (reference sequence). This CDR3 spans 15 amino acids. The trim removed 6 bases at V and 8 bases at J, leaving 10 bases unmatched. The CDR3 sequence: CASRGSSGSRYEQFF. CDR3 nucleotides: TGTGCCAGTAGAGGTTCTAGCGGGAGTCGCTATGAGCAGTTCTTC.

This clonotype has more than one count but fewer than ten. The CDR3 DNA reads TGTGCCAGCAGCTCAGGGGCTAGGCGGCCTGAAGCTTTCTTT. Amino acids: CASSSGARRPEAFF. The chain combines TRBV2 with TRBJ1-1; possibly TRBD1 for D (6 bases). Trimming cost V 6 bases and J 6 bases, with 17 bases left between them. The CDR3 covers 14 residues. Germline V gene data show CDR1 as SNHLY and CDR2 as FYNNEI.

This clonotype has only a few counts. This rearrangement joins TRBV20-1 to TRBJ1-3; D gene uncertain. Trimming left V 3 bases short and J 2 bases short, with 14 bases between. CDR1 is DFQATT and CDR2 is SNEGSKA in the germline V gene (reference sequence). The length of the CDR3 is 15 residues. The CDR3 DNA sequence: TGCAGTGCTAGCGTCGGCTCTTATACTGGAAACACCATATATTTT. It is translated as CSASVGSYTGNTIYF.

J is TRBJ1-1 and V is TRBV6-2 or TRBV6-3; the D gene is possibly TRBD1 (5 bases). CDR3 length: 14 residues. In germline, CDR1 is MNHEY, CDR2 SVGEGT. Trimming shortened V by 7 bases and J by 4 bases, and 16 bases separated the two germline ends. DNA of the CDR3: TGTGCCAGCACCAACGAGGGGAGACGCACTGAAGCTTTCTTT. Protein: CASTNEGRRTEAFF.

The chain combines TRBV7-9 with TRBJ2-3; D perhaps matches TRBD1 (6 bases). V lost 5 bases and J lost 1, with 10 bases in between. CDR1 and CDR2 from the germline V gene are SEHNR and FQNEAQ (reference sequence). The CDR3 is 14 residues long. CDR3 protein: CASSADRGTDTQYF. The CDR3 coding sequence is TGTGCCAGCAGCGCGGACAGAGGCACAGATACGCAGTATTTT.

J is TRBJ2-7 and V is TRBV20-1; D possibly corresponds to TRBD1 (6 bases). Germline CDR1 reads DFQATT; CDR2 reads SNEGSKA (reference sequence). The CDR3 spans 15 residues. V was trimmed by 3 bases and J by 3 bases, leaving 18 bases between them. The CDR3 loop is CSASAPTGHFYEQYF. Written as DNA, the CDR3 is TGCAGTGCTAGCGCTCCTACAGGGCATTTCTACGAGCAGTACTTC.

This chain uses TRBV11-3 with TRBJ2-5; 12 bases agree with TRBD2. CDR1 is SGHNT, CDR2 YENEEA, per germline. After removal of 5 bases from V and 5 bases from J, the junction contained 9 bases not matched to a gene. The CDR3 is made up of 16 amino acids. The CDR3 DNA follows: TGTGCCAGCAGCCCGAGACTAGCGGGGGCCGGGGAGACCCAGTACTTC. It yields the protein CASSPRLAGAGETQYF.

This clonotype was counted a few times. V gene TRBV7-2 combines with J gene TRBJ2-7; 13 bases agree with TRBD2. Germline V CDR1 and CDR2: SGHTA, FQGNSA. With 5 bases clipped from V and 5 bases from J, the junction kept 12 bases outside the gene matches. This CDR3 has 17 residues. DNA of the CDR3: TGTGCCAGCAGCCCATTTCGGACTAGCGGGGGTTTCGACGAGCAGTACTTC. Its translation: CASSPFRTSGGFDEQYF.

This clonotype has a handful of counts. In DNA form, the CDR3 reads TGTGCCAGCAGCGCTCGACAGGGCCGCACTGAAGCTTTCTTT. It yields the protein CASSARQGRTEAFF. The chain employs TRBV7-8 and TRBJ1-1, with 7 bases identical to TRBD1. Germline CDR1 is SGHVS and CDR2 is FQNEAQ. This CDR3 is 14 amino acids long. The V and J ends lost 5 bases and 4 bases, in that order; junction bases with no gene match: 7.

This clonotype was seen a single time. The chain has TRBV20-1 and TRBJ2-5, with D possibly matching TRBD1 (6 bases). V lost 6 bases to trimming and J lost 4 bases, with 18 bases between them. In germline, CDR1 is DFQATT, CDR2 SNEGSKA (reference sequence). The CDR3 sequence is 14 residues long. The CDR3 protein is CSATTALGGETQYF. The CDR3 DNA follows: TGCAGTGCCACCACCGCCTTAGGGGGAGAGACCCAGTACTTC.

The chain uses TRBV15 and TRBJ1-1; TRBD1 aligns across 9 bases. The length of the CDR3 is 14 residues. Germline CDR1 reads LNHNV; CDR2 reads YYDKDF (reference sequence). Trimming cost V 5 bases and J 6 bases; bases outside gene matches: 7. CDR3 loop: CATSSGQGRAEAFF. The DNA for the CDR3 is TGTGCCACCAGCTCCGGACAGGGGAGAGCTGAAGCTTTCTTT.

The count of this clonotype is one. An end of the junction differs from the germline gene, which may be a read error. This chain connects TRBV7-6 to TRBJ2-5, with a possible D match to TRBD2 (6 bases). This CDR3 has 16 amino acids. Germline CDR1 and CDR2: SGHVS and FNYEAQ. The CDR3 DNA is TGTGCTAGCAGCTTAATGGGTAGGGGAGGTGAAGAGACCCAGTACTTC. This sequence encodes CASSLMGRGGEETQYF.

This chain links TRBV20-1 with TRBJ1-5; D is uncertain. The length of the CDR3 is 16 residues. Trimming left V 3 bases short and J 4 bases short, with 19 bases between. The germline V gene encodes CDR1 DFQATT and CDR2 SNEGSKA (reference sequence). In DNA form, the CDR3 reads TGCAGTGCTAGGCCCCGGCACGGTAGGGTGAATCAGCCCCAGCATTTT. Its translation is CSARPRHGRVNQPQHF.

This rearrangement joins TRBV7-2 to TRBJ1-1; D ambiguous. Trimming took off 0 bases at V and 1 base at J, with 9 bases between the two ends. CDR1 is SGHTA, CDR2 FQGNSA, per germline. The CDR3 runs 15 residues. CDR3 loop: CASSLAPVPNTEAFF. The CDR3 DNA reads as TGTGCCAGCAGCTTAGCGCCAGTCCCGAACACTGAAGCTTTCTTT.

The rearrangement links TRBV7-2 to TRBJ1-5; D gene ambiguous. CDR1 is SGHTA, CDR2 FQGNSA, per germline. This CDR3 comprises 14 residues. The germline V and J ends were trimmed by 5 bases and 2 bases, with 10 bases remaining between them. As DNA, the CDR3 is TGTGCCAGCAGCGTGTACAGAGGCAATCAGCCCCAGCATTTT. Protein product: CASSVYRGNQPQHF.

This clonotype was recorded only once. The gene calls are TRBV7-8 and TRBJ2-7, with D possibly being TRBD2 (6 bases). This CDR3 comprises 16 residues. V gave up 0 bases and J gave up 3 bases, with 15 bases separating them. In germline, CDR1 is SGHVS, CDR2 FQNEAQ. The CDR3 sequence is CASSLAPGTSIYEQYF. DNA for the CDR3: TGTGCCAGCAGCTTAGCGCCAGGGACTTCAATCTACGAGCAGTACTTC.

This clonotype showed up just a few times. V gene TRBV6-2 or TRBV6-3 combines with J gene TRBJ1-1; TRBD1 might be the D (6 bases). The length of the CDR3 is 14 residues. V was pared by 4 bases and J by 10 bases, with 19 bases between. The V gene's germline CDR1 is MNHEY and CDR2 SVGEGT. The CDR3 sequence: CASSFPTGPEVAFF. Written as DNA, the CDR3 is TGTGCCAGCAGTTTCCCGACAGGACCCGAAGTAGCTTTCTTT.

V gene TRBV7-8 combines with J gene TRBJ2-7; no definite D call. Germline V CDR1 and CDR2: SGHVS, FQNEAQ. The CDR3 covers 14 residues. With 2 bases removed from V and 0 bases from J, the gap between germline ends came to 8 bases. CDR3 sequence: CASSLSRTSYEQYF. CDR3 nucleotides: TGTGCCAGCAGCTTAAGCAGGACCTCCTACGAGCAGTACTTC. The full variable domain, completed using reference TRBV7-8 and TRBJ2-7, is GAGVSQSPRYKVAKRGQDVALRCDPISGHVSLFWYQQALGQGPEFLTYFQNEAQLDKSGLPSDRFFAERPEGSVSTLKIQRTQQEDSAVYLCASSLSRTSYEQYFGPGTRLTVT.

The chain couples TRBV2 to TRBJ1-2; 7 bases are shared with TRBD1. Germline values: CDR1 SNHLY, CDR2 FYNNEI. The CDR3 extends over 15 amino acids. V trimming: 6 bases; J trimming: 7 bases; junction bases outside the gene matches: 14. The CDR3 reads CASRAPTGESAGYTF. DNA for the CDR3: TGTGCCAGCAGAGCTCCAACAGGGGAATCGGCTGGCTACACCTTC.

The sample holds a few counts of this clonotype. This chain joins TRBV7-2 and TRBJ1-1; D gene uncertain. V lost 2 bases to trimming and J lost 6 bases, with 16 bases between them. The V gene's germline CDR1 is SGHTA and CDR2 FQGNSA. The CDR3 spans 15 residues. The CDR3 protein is CASSLPGMGSPEAFF. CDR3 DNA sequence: TGTGCCAGCAGCTTACCTGGAATGGGAAGTCCTGAAGCTTTCTTT.